A selection of T cell receptor beta chains follows, all from one sample in a study of blood T cell repertoires in COVID-19. The table came from immunoSEQ multiplex PCR; TCRdb's copy has only in-frame clones and leaves some out. The sample yields roughly 200,000 clones, about 88% seen once. The sample was peripheral blood. These receptors all come from a woman aged 25 to 39 with active or convalescent COVID-19. Both conserved end residues are part of each CDR3. D genes are given only for firm matches. Part of the rows lack a size; the others show once, few, many or a class for expanded clones.

v_gene	abundance	d_gene	j_gene	CDR3aa	CDR3nt
TRBV11-2	once	.	TRBJ1-2	CASSRTAQYYGYTF	TGTGCCAGCAGCCGGACAGCTCAGTACTATGGCTACACCTTC
TRBV24-1	few	TRBD2	TRBJ2-5	CATSAGTSQETQYF	TGTGCCACCAGTGCCGGGACTAGCCAAGAGACCCAGTACTTC
TRBV5-1	.	TRBD1	TRBJ2-7	CASSVDRGHEQYF	TGCGCCAGCAGCGTCGACAGGGGACACGAGCAGTACTTC
TRBV12-3/TRBV12-4	once	.	TRBJ1-1	CASSFGRYTEAFF	TGTGCCAGCAGTTTCGGGAGATACACTGAAGCTTTCTTT
TRBV18	.	TRBD1	TRBJ1-1	CASSRDSSNTEAFF	TGTGCCAGCTCACGGGACAGTTCGAACACTGAAGCTTTCTTT
TRBV12-3/TRBV12-4	.	TRBD1	TRBJ1-1	CASSLATGDRAFF	TGTGCCAGCAGTCTCGCCACAGGGGATCGGGCCTTCTTT
TRBV5-4	.	.	TRBJ2-1	CASSLVNNEQFF	TGTGCCAGCAGCTTGGTTAACAATGAGCAGTTCTTC
TRBV20-1	.	.	TRBJ1-1	CSVTTQNEAFF	TGCAGTGTCACAACGCAGAATGAAGCTTTCTTT
TRBV2	.	.	TRBJ2-5	CASRRMPPWVHETQYF	TGTGCCAGCAGGAGGATGCCGCCCTGGGTCCACGAGACCCAGTACTTC
TRBV4-1	.	.	TRBJ2-1	CASSPLLTPNEQFF	TGCGCCAGCAGCCCCCTATTGACACCCAATGAGCAGTTCTTC
TRBV7-7	.	.	TRBJ1-2	CARQDGSGVGPYGYTF	TGTGCTAGACAAGATGGGAGTGGCGTAGGCCCCTATGGCTACACCTTC
TRBV6-1	.	TRBD1	TRBJ2-5	CASSDLTGRETQYF	TGTGCCAGCAGTGACCTGACAGGGCGGGAGACCCAGTACTTC
TRBV19	.	TRBD2	TRBJ2-1	CASRRGSGSSLSSYNEQFF	TGTGCCAGTAGAAGGGGGAGCGGGAGCTCCCTAAGCTCCTACAATGAGCAGTTCTTC
TRBV28	.	.	TRBJ1-3	CASSSSEPGNTIYF	TGTGCCAGCAGTTCCTCGGAGCCTGGAAACACCATATATTTT
TRBV25-1	.	TRBD1	TRBJ1-1	CASSEIAGGEAFF	TGTGCCAGCAGTGAAATTGCAGGGGGTGAAGCTTTCTTT
TRBV19	.	TRBD2	TRBJ2-3	CASSIGTASGSSTQYF	TGTGCCAGTAGTATAGGTACGGCTAGCGGGAGCAGCACGCAGTATTTT